This T cell receptor (beta chain) came from a study of beta chain features in type 1 diabetes. Study summary: Age and gender were similar between patients and healthy donors, as were cell yields.

About this clone: Its matching antigen is unknown.

V was cut by 2 bases and J by 4 bases, with 15 bases left in between. The CDR3 extends over 16 amino acids. CDR1 and CDR2 (germline): LNHDA, SQIVND (reference sequence). Study findings and constraints: PCR may have favored shorter templates equally in patients and controls. All four CD4+ subsets from Type 1 diabetes patients carried moderately but significantly shorter TCRB CDR3s.

Purity exceeded 95% in all sorted populations. Expressed TCRB transcripts were sequenced after all isolated RNA was converted to cDNA. Method: immunoSEQ multiplex PCR; TCRdb's copy keeps in-frame clones and lacks some. The sample yields under 90,000 clones, roughly 34% seen once. This TCR was sampled from a woman between 18 and 29 years old in good health. Sequenced material: stem cell memory CD4+ T cells from blood. The genes are TRBV19 and TRBJ2-1, with D perhaps matching TRBD1 (5 bases). As DNA, the CDR3 is TGTGCCAGTAGTATAATCGGACAAGGGCTATACAATGAGCAGTTCTTC. Amino acid sequence: CASSIIGQGLYNEQFF. The variable domain in full, completed from reference TRBV19 and TRBJ2-1, reads DGGITQSPKYLFRKEGQNVTLSCEQNLNHDAMYWYRQDPGQGLRLIYYSQIVNDFQKGDIAEGYSVSREKKESFPLTVTSAQKNPTAFYLCASSIIGQGLYNEQFFGPGTRLTVL.